These T cell receptor beta chains were read from a single sample in a study of blood T cell repertoires in COVID-19. TCRdb keeps only in-frame clones here, not all; method: immunoSEQ multiplex PCR. This sample has around 80,000 clones, with more than 65% found just once. Sample: peripheral blood. Receptor source: a man aged 80 or over with acute or convalescent COVID-19. Each CDR3 is given with its conserved first and last residue. A D gene is named only where the DNA matches it firmly. Clone size is not always given. Where it is, it says once, few, many or a class for expanded clones.

J gene: TRBJ1-3
D gene: TRBD1
V gene: TRBV19
clone size: once
CDR3 DNA: TGTGCCAGTAGTGCGGGACAGGGGGCCCCTCCTGGAAACACCATATATTTT
CDR3 protein: CASSAGQGAPPGNTIYF

J gene: TRBJ1-2
D gene: NA
V gene: TRBV4-1
clone size: NA
CDR3 DNA: TGCGCCAGCAGCCAAGATGGCCGTTCCTATGGCTACACCTTC
CDR3 protein: CASSQDGRSYGYTF

J gene: TRBJ1-5
D gene: TRBD1
V gene: TRBV5-1
clone size: NA
CDR3 DNA: TGCGCCAGCAGACGCGGAGGGGGCGATGGCAATCAGCCCCAGCATTTT
CDR3 protein: CASRRGGGDGNQPQHF

J gene: TRBJ2-7
D gene: NA
V gene: TRBV6-6
clone size: NA
CDR3 DNA: TGTGCCAGCACCACTGGACAGCCGCCCTACGAGCAGTACTTC
CDR3 protein: CASTTGQPPYEQYF

J gene: TRBJ1-3
D gene: NA
V gene: TRBV5-1
clone size: NA
CDR3 DNA: TGCGCCAGCAGCCTACTGGCCCAGGGCCTCAGCTCTGGAAACACCATATATTTT
CDR3 protein: CASSLLAQGLSSGNTIYF

J gene: TRBJ1-2
D gene: NA
V gene: TRBV19
clone size: once
CDR3 DNA: TGTGCCAGTAGTATCCCATTCAGGGAGGCCGAAAGTGGCTACACCTTC
CDR3 protein: CASSIPFREAESGYTF

J gene: TRBJ1-6
D gene: TRBD1
V gene: TRBV30
clone size: NA
CDR3 DNA: TGTGCCTGGAGTCCCGGGACAGATAATTCACCCCTCCACTTT
CDR3 protein: CAWSPGTDNSPLHF

J gene: TRBJ2-2
D gene: TRBD2
V gene: TRBV5-1
clone size: NA
CDR3 DNA: TGCGCCAGCAGCCCCCGGTTAGCGGGGGAAACCGGGGAGCTGTTTTTT
CDR3 protein: CASSPRLAGETGELFF

J gene: TRBJ1-1
D gene: TRBD1
V gene: TRBV19
clone size: NA
CDR3 DNA: TGTGCCAGTAGTCCGCGGACAGGGAAGTACACTGAAGCTTTCTTT
CDR3 protein: CASSPRTGKYTEAFF

J gene: TRBJ1-4
D gene: NA
V gene: TRBV6-5
clone size: once
CDR3 DNA: TGTGCCACCGGAGGAGGGGCTAATGAAAAACTGTTTTTT
CDR3 protein: CATGGGANEKLFF

J gene: TRBJ1-3
D gene: NA
V gene: TRBV5-8
clone size: NA
CDR3 DNA: TGTGCCAGCAGCCCCGAGCGGGTAGCATCTGGAAACACCATATATTTT
CDR3 protein: CASSPERVASGNTIYF

J gene: TRBJ2-7
D gene: TRBD1
V gene: TRBV5-1
clone size: NA
CDR3 DNA: TGCGCCAGCAGTGTAGCCGGGACAGGGGACGACGAGCAGTACTTC
CDR3 protein: CASSVAGTGDDEQYF

J gene: TRBJ2-2
D gene: TRBD1
V gene: TRBV7-2
clone size: NA
CDR3 DNA: TGTGCCAGCAGCCTCAGGGGGCAGAACACCGGGGAGCTGTTTTTT
CDR3 protein: CASSLRGQNTGELFF

J gene: TRBJ2-1
D gene: TRBD1
V gene: TRBV11-2
clone size: NA
CDR3 DNA: TGTGCCAGCAGCTTAGGACAGGGGCGTTACAATGAGCAGTTCTTC
CDR3 protein: CASSLGQGRYNEQFF

J gene: TRBJ2-7
D gene: TRBD1
V gene: TRBV7-9
clone size: NA
CDR3 DNA: TGTGCCAGCAGCCCCCGGGACAGGGGGCGAGGCGAGCAGTACTTC
CDR3 protein: CASSPRDRGRGEQYF

J gene: TRBJ1-4
D gene: NA
V gene: TRBV7-9
clone size: NA
CDR3 DNA: TGTGCCAGCAGCTTAGACCGGTCTGGCGGTGAAAAACTGTTTTTT
CDR3 protein: CASSLDRSGGEKLFF

J gene: TRBJ2-2
D gene: NA
V gene: TRBV15
clone size: NA
CDR3 DNA: TGTGCCACCAGCAGAGAGGACATTACCGGGGAGCTGTTTTTT
CDR3 protein: CATSREDITGELFF

J gene: TRBJ1-4
D gene: NA
V gene: TRBV27
clone size: NA
CDR3 DNA: TGTGCCAGCAGTTTAAGGGGTTATCCTAATGAAAAACTGTTTTTT
CDR3 protein: CASSLRGYPNEKLFF

J gene: TRBJ1-5
D gene: NA
V gene: TRBV19
clone size: NA
CDR3 DNA: TGTGCCAGCAAGCAGGGGTCCTATAGCAATCAGCCCCAGCATTTT
CDR3 protein: CASKQGSYSNQPQHF

J gene: TRBJ1-3
D gene: NA
V gene: TRBV4-1
clone size: NA
CDR3 DNA: TGCGCCAGCAGCCTGTACGACAGGAACTCTGGAAACACCATATATTTT
CDR3 protein: CASSLYDRNSGNTIYF

J gene: TRBJ1-3
D gene: NA
V gene: TRBV7-9
clone size: once
CDR3 DNA: TGTGCCAGCAGGTCAGGCCACTCTGGAAACACCATATATTTT
CDR3 protein: CASRSGHSGNTIYF

J gene: TRBJ2-2
D gene: NA
V gene: TRBV5-1
clone size: NA
CDR3 DNA: TGCGCCAGCAGCTTGCGCTATAGCGGAAACACCGGGGAGCTGTTTTTT
CDR3 protein: CASSLRYSGNTGELFF

J gene: TRBJ1-5
D gene: NA
V gene: TRBV29-1
clone size: NA
CDR3 DNA: TGCAGCGTTGAAGGCCCCGGGGGACAGCCCCAGCATTTT
CDR3 protein: CSVEGPGGQPQHF

J gene: TRBJ1-4
D gene: NA
V gene: TRBV5-1
clone size: NA
CDR3 DNA: TGCGCCAGCAGGCGGGGGAATGAAAAACTGTTTTTT
CDR3 protein: CASRRGNEKLFF

J gene: TRBJ2-2
D gene: NA
V gene: TRBV5-1
clone size: NA
CDR3 DNA: TGCGCCAGCAGCTTGGGGACAGTTACCGGGGAGCTGTTTTTT
CDR3 protein: CASSLGTVTGELFF

J gene: TRBJ2-6
D gene: TRBD2
V gene: TRBV11-2
clone size: few
CDR3 DNA: TGTGCCAGCAGCCCCGGCGGGAGCTCTGGGGCCAACGTCCTGACTTTC
CDR3 protein: CASSPGGSSGANVLTF

J gene: TRBJ1-2
D gene: NA
V gene: TRBV18
clone size: NA
CDR3 DNA: TGTGCCAGCGTTGGGAGTCGGGCGATGATCGGCGATGGCTACACCTTC
CDR3 protein: CASVGSRAMIGDGYTF

J gene: TRBJ1-6
D gene: NA
V gene: TRBV11-2
clone size: once
CDR3 DNA: TGTGCCAGCAGCTCGGGATCACCCCTCCACTTT
CDR3 protein: CASSSGSPLHF

J gene: TRBJ1-4
D gene: TRBD1
V gene: TRBV27
clone size: NA
CDR3 DNA: TGTGCCAGCAGCCCCCGGACAGGGGTAAATGAAAAACTGTTTTTT
CDR3 protein: CASSPRTGVNEKLFF

J gene: TRBJ2-3
D gene: TRBD2
V gene: TRBV3-1/TRBV3-2
clone size: NA
CDR3 DNA: TGTGCCAGCAGCCAAGATTTGGTAGCGGGGGTTATAGATACGCAGTATTTT
CDR3 protein: CASSQDLVAGVIDTQYF

J gene: TRBJ2-3
D gene: TRBD2
V gene: TRBV11-3
clone size: NA
CDR3 DNA: TGTGCCAGCAGCTTTGGGGGGGGAGGCACAGATACGCAGTATTTT
CDR3 protein: CASSFGGGGTDTQYF

J gene: TRBJ2-3
D gene: NA
V gene: TRBV7-9
clone size: NA
CDR3 DNA: TGTGCCAGCATGGGGGGACTCAGCACAGATACGCAGTATTTT
CDR3 protein: CASMGGLSTDTQYF

J gene: TRBJ1-6
D gene: NA
V gene: TRBV19
clone size: NA
CDR3 DNA: TGTGCCAGTACCCAAGGGGGATCACCCCTCCACTTT
CDR3 protein: CASTQGGSPLHF

J gene: TRBJ2-7
D gene: NA
V gene: TRBV18
clone size: NA
CDR3 DNA: TGTGCCAGCTCACCTGGCAGTGGGGCCGCCTACGAGCAGTACTTC
CDR3 protein: CASSPGSGAAYEQYF

J gene: TRBJ2-3
D gene: TRBD1
V gene: TRBV5-1
clone size: NA
CDR3 DNA: TGCGCCAGCACGCGGACAGGAACTAGCACAGATACGCAGTATTTT
CDR3 protein: CASTRTGTSTDTQYF

J gene: TRBJ1-1
D gene: NA
V gene: TRBV11-2
clone size: NA
CDR3 DNA: TGTGCCAGCAGCAGGGAGGGGGGGACTGAAGCTTTCTTT
CDR3 protein: CASSREGGTEAFF

J gene: TRBJ2-3
D gene: NA
V gene: TRBV19
clone size: NA
CDR3 DNA: TGTGCCAGTAGAAGGCGTCGGGGGACCACAGATACGCAGTATTTT
CDR3 protein: CASRRRRGTTDTQYF

J gene: TRBJ2-1
D gene: TRBD2
V gene: TRBV6-1
clone size: NA
CDR3 DNA: TGTGCCAGCAGTGAGTGGAGGGCGGGGGGATACAATGAGCAGTTCTTC
CDR3 protein: CASSEWRAGGYNEQFF

J gene: TRBJ2-3
D gene: NA
V gene: TRBV19
clone size: NA
CDR3 DNA: TGTGCCAGTAGTGGGGCAGGGCCAGATACGCAGTATTTT
CDR3 protein: CASSGAGPDTQYF

J gene: TRBJ2-7
D gene: NA
V gene: TRBV6-5
clone size: few
CDR3 DNA: TGTGCCAGCAGTTTCAACAGATACGAGCAGTACTTC
CDR3 protein: CASSFNRYEQYF

J gene: TRBJ1-5
D gene: NA
V gene: TRBV14
clone size: NA
CDR3 DNA: TGTGCCAGCAGTTCGGGGTTTTCAAATCAGCCCCAGCATTTT
CDR3 protein: CASSSGFSNQPQHF

J gene: TRBJ1-4
D gene: NA
V gene: TRBV6-1
clone size: NA
CDR3 DNA: TGTGCCAGCAGTGAAGATTGGCAAGCAGGGTCTAATGAAAAACTGTTTTTT
CDR3 protein: CASSEDWQAGSNEKLFF

J gene: TRBJ2-3
D gene: TRBD2
V gene: TRBV7-3
clone size: NA
CDR3 DNA: TGTGCCAGCAGCCCCCAGACTAGCGGATCTCAGGGGTTGCAGTATTTT
CDR3 protein: CASSPQTSGSQGLQYF

J gene: TRBJ1-1
D gene: NA
V gene: TRBV21-1
clone size: NA
CDR3 DNA: TGTGCCAGCAGCAAAGAGACACACCTGGAGGGCTTCTTT
CDR3 protein: CASSKETHLEGFF

J gene: TRBJ1-2
D gene: NA
V gene: TRBV9
clone size: NA
CDR3 DNA: TGTGCCAGCAGCGTAGTGGGGGGGAACTATGGCTACACCTTC
CDR3 protein: CASSVVGGNYGYTF

J gene: TRBJ1-1
D gene: TRBD1
V gene: TRBV15
clone size: NA
CDR3 DNA: TGTGCCACCAGCAGTCCTAGGGACAGGGGGCTAATGGCTTTCTTT
CDR3 protein: CATSSPRDRGLMAFF

J gene: TRBJ2-6
D gene: NA
V gene: TRBV6-6
clone size: once
CDR3 DNA: TGTGCCAGCAGTACTGGGGGCACTGGGGCCAACGTCCTGACTTTC
CDR3 protein: CASSTGGTGANVLTF

J gene: TRBJ1-1
D gene: NA
V gene: TRBV30
clone size: few
CDR3 DNA: TGTGCCTGGAGGCTTTCAGGGGAATGGTACACTGAAGCTTTCTTT
CDR3 protein: CAWRLSGEWYTEAFF

J gene: TRBJ1-6
D gene: NA
V gene: TRBV3-1/TRBV3-2
clone size: NA
CDR3 DNA: TGTGCCAGCAGCCAAGATAGCTCAAGGAATTCACCCCTCCACTTT
CDR3 protein: CASSQDSSRNSPLHF

J gene: TRBJ1-1
D gene: NA
V gene: TRBV19
clone size: NA
CDR3 DNA: TGTGCCAGTAGGACAGATAAGAACACTGAAGCTTTCTTT
CDR3 protein: CASRTDKNTEAFF

J gene: TRBJ2-2
D gene: TRBD2
V gene: TRBV6-2/TRBV6-3
clone size: NA
CDR3 DNA: TGTGCCAGCAGTACCTCCGGGACTAGCGTCACCGGGGAGCTGTTTTTT
CDR3 protein: CASSTSGTSVTGELFF

J gene: TRBJ2-5
D gene: TRBD1
V gene: TRBV18
clone size: NA
CDR3 DNA: TGTGCCAGCTCATCACCGGGACAGGGGGGTCGGAAGACCCAGTACTTC
CDR3 protein: CASSSPGQGGRKTQYF

J gene: TRBJ2-1
D gene: TRBD2
V gene: TRBV6-5
clone size: NA
CDR3 DNA: TGTGCCAGCAGCCCAAGCGGGGGGCCCTATGAGCAGTTCTTC
CDR3 protein: CASSPSGGPYEQFF

J gene: TRBJ1-2
D gene: TRBD1
V gene: TRBV5-1
clone size: NA
CDR3 DNA: TGCGCCAGCAGCTTGGACTTAAAGGGACAGGGCTATGGCTACACCTTC
CDR3 protein: CASSLDLKGQGYGYTF

J gene: TRBJ1-1
D gene: NA
V gene: TRBV5-5
clone size: once
CDR3 DNA: TGTGCCAGCAGCTTGGCAGGAAACACTGAAGCTTTCTTT
CDR3 protein: CASSLAGNTEAFF

J gene: TRBJ1-4
D gene: TRBD1
V gene: TRBV19
clone size: few
CDR3 DNA: TGTGCCAGTAGCGACCGGGGACAGGGTGGGGAAAAACTGTTTTTT
CDR3 protein: CASSDRGQGGEKLFF